Each of the 32 T cell receptor beta chains below was sequenced from the same sample in a study of T cell changes during pregnancy in multiple sclerosis. Repertoires were generated with immunoSEQ multiplex PCR, while TCRdb's copy carries only in-frame clones and drops some. The repertoire includes approximately 33,000 clones, about 90% of them detected once, and roughly 0.46% sits in the top ten. This specimen was CD4+ T cells from peripheral blood mononuclear cells, taken after pregnancy. Source of these receptors: a female donor with multiple sclerosis, enrolled in a pregnancy study.

The chain recombines TRBV4-1 with TRBJ2-7; D gene unclear. The germline gives CDR1 MGHRA, CDR2 YSYEKL. The CDR3 length is 14 residues. Trimming stripped 1 base from V and 3 bases from J, with 10 bases between. The CDR3 loop reads CASSQGASFYEQYF. DNA for the CDR3: TGCGCCAGCAGCCAAGGAGCGTCTTTCTACGAGCAGTACTTC.

The chain uses TRBV5-4 and TRBJ2-1; 8 bases agree with TRBD1. The length of the CDR3 is 14 residues. CDR1 and CDR2 from the germline V gene are SGHNT and YYREEE (reference sequence). Trimming at V came to 2 bases and at J to 7 bases, leaving 5 bases not matched to a gene. The CDR3 spells CASSFTGGRNEQFF. For the CDR3, the DNA is TGTGCCAGCAGCTTCACAGGGGGTCGGAATGAGCAGTTCTTC.

The chain combines TRBV18 with TRBJ2-5; D remains unclear. V shed 4 bases and J shed 5 bases, with 5 bases lying between them. CDR1 and CDR2 (germline): KGHSH, LQKENI. CDR3 length: 11 residues. CDR3 sequence reads: CASSLQETQYF. In DNA form, the CDR3 reads TGTGCCAGCTCACTACAGGAGACCCAGTACTTC.

This clone is a singleton in its sample. The CDR3 sequence: CASSRLAGTGELFF. In DNA form, the CDR3 reads TGTGCCAGCAGTAGACTAGCGGGCACCGGGGAGCTGTTTTTT. The V call is TRBV27, the J call TRBJ2-2, with 10 bases matching TRBD2. Germline V CDR1 and CDR2: MNHEY, SMNVEV (reference sequence). Trimming at V came to 5 bases and at J to 4 bases, leaving 1 base not matched to a gene. The CDR3 is 14 residues long.

In its sample, this clone was seen once. The genes are TRBV5-1 and TRBJ2-1; 9 nucleotides align to TRBD1. Germline values: CDR1 SGHRS, CDR2 YFSETQ. This CDR3 has 18 amino acids. V was clipped by 2 bases and J by 3 bases; unmatched bases: 12. The DNA of the CDR3 is TGCGCCAGCAGCTTAACCCCTCCGGGGACAGGGATCTACAATGAGCAGTTCTTC. Its translation: CASSLTPPGTGIYNEQFF.

The rearrangement links TRBV29-1 to TRBJ1-5; 11 bases line up with TRBD1. After removal of 5 bases from V and 4 bases from J, the junction contained 7 bases not matched to a gene. The germline CDR1 and CDR2 sequences are SQVTM and ANQGSEA. The CDR3 has 15 amino acids. Here the CDR3 DNA reads TGCAGCGTTTCCCAAGGGACAGGGGGGAATCAGCCCCAGCATTTT. This translates into CSVSQGTGGNQPQHF.

CDR3 nucleotides: TGCGCCAGCAGCCCCTTAGGAGCGGGAGTGGCAAACACCGGGGAGCTGTTTTTT. Encoded protein: CASSPLGAGVANTGELFF. The gene calls are TRBV5-1 and TRBJ2-2; TRBD2 matches 8 bases. J was trimmed by 2 bases and V by 4 bases; bases with no gene match: 13. This CDR3 comprises 18 residues. Germline V CDR1 and CDR2: SGHRS, YFSETQ.

This clone was recorded only once. The V call is TRBV19, the J call TRBJ2-7; TRBD1 matches 7 bases. The V and J ends lost 11 bases and 7 bases, in that order; junction bases with no gene match: 17. Germline lookup yields CDR1 LNHDA and CDR2 SQIVND (reference sequence). This CDR3 has 14 residues. The CDR3 protein is CASSATGMKGEQYF. As DNA, the CDR3 is TGTGCCTCGTCCGCGACAGGGATGAAGGGAGAGCAGTACTTC.

The V and J genes are TRBV4-3 and TRBJ2-5, with D possibly TRBD2 on 6 matching bases. There are 16 residues in the CDR3. CDR1 and CDR2 (germline): LGHNA, YSLEER. V lost 0 bases, J lost 5 bases, and 16 bases lay in between. This chain's CDR3 is CASSQEGTLEAETQYF. In nucleotides, the CDR3 is TGCGCCAGCAGCCAAGAGGGGACTTTAGAGGCGGAGACCCAGTACTTC.

This clone was picked up one time. CDR3 amino acids: CASSIVGQGNTEAFF. The CDR3 DNA follows: TGTGCCAGTAGTATTGTCGGACAGGGGAACACTGAAGCTTTCTTT. The chain combines TRBV19 with TRBJ1-1; the match to TRBD1 covers 8 bases. The V and J ends lost 3 bases and 1 base, in that order; junction bases with no gene match: 4. CDR1 and CDR2 from the germline V gene are LNHDA and SQIVND (reference sequence). CDR3 length: 15 residues. Complete variable domain (other parts from reference TRBV19 and TRBJ1-1): DGGITQSPKYLFRKEGQNVTLSCEQNLNHDAMYWYRQDPGQGLRLIYYSQIVNDFQKGDIAEGYSVSREKKESFPLTVTSAQKNPTAFYLCASSIVGQGNTEAFFGQGTRLTVV.

This clone was counted once. The V gene is TRBV7-9, the J gene TRBJ2-7; TRBD1 matches at 7 bases. Germline V lookup: CDR1 SEHNR, CDR2 FQNEAQ (reference sequence). Trimming removed 8 bases from V and 5 bases from J; junction bases left unmatched: 24. This CDR3 is built from 18 residues. In DNA, the CDR3 is TGTGCCAGCGCCCTAACAACCGTCGGGGCGAGGGGGCTCCACGAGCAGTACTTC. Amino acid sequence: CASALTTVGARGLHEQYF.

The chain links TRBV19 to TRBJ2-7, with a possible D match to TRBD2 (5 bases). Trimming stripped 5 bases from V and 7 bases from J, with 15 bases between. The CDR3 is made up of 13 amino acids. In germline, CDR1 is LNHDA, CDR2 SQIVND (reference sequence). CDR3 in amino acids: CASSESAVWEQYF. In DNA, the CDR3 is TGTGCCAGTAGTGAGTCAGCGGTTTGGGAGCAGTACTTC. Variable domain in full (rest from reference TRBV19 and TRBJ2-7): DGGITQSPKYLFRKEGQNVTLSCEQNLNHDAMYWYRQDPGQGLRLIYYSQIVNDFQKGDIAEGYSVSREKKESFPLTVTSAQKNPTAFYLCASSESAVWEQYFGPGTRLTVT.

V gene TRBV29-1 combines with J gene TRBJ2-7; D perhaps matches TRBD2 (6 bases). Germline values: CDR1 SQVTM, CDR2 ANQGSEA. The V and J ends lost 6 bases and 3 bases respectively, with 15 bases between them. There are 13 residues in the CDR3. Written as DNA, the CDR3 is TGCAGCGTCGCGGGTAGCGGATACTACGAGCAGTACTTC. Residues: CSVAGSGYYEQYF.

V gene TRBV19 combines with J gene TRBJ1-4; D gene ambiguous. The CDR3 loop spans 13 amino acids. Trimming removed 5 bases from V and 4 bases from J, with 8 bases in between. Germline V lookup: CDR1 LNHDA, CDR2 SQIVND (reference sequence). As DNA, the CDR3 is TGTGCCAGTAGTGAGGGCTTTAATGAAAAACTGTTTTTT. It encodes CASSEGFNEKLFF.

The chain recombines TRBV7-3 with TRBJ2-3; 9 nucleotides line up with TRBD2. V was clipped by 2 bases and J by 0 bases; unmatched bases: 6. The CDR3 loop spans 17 amino acids. Germline V CDR1 and CDR2: SGHTA, FQGTGA. The CDR3 DNA is TGTGCCAGCAGCTTAGGGGCTAGCGGGGAGAGCACAGATACGCAGTATTTT. Translating gives CASSLGASGESTDTQYF. The full variable domain, with the rest looked up from reference TRBV7-3 and TRBJ2-3, is GAGVSQTPSNKVTEKGKYVELRCDPISGHTALYWYRQSLGQGPEFLIYFQGTGAADDSGLPNDRFFAVRPEGSVSTLKIQRTERGDSAVYLCASSLGASGESTDTQYFGPGTRLTVL.

V gene TRBV5-1 combines with J gene TRBJ1-4; D remains unclear. The CDR3 is 15 residues long. The V gene's germline CDR1 is SGHRS and CDR2 YFSETQ. The V end lost 3 bases, the J end lost 0 bases, and 9 bases lay between the germline ends. CDR3 nucleotide sequence: TGCGCCAGCAGCTCATTCGGGACAACTAATGAAAAACTGTTTTTT. It translates to CASSSFGTTNEKLFF.

This chain links TRBV20-1 with TRBJ2-2, with D uncertain. The CDR3 sequence is 11 residues long. Germline-derived CDR1 and CDR2 are DFQATT and SNEGSKA (reference sequence). The V end was cut by 3 bases, the J end by 5 bases, with 4 bases between. The CDR3 is CSASETGELFF. DNA for the CDR3: TGCAGTGCTAGTGAGACCGGGGAGCTGTTTTTT.

The V gene is TRBV7-6, the J gene TRBJ2-5; TRBD1 is a possible D gene (5 bases). The CDR3 sequence is 12 residues long. V was cut by 3 bases and J by 5 bases, with 7 bases left in between. Germline V lookup: CDR1 SGHVS, CDR2 FNYEAQ. The CDR3: CASSFWGETQYF. CDR3 coding DNA: TGTGCCAGCAGCTTCTGGGGCGAGACCCAGTACTTC.

This rearrangement joins TRBV19 to TRBJ2-3, with a tentative D call TRBD2 (5 bases). The CDR3 totals 15 residues. V lost 3 bases and J 0 bases, leaving 10 bases between the germline ends. CDR1 and CDR2 (germline): LNHDA, SQIVND (reference sequence). CDR3 nucleotides: TGTGCCAGTAGTATGTCGCGGGTGAGCACAGATACGCAGTATTTT. Its translation is CASSMSRVSTDTQYF.

This clone appeared a single time. The chain is built from TRBV5-8 and TRBJ2-1; TRBD2 agrees at 10 bases. CDR1 is SGHTS and CDR2 is YDEGEE in the germline V gene. V trimming: 5 bases; J trimming: 8 bases; junction bases outside the gene matches: 16. This CDR3 is built from 17 residues. The CDR3 nucleotides are TGTGCCAGCAGTCCGGGACTAGCGAGCATCTACAGGGATGAGCAGTTCTTC. It is translated as CASSPGLASIYRDEQFF. Based on the CDR3 plus reference TRBV5-8 and TRBJ2-1, the full variable domain is EAGVTQSPTHLIKTRGQQATLRCSPISGHTSVYWYQQALGLGLQFLLWYDEGEERNRGNFPPRFSGRQFPNYSSELNVNALELEDSALYLCASSPGLASIYRDEQFFGPGTRLTVL.

The rearrangement links TRBV10-3 to TRBJ2-1, with 11 bases lining up with TRBD2. There are 16 residues in the CDR3. Unmatched junction bases numbered 11, after V lost 8 bases and J lost 5 bases. The germline CDR1 and CDR2 sequences are ENHRY and SYGVKD. CDR3 sequence reads: CAILIAGGNSDNEQFF. Written as DNA, the CDR3 is TGTGCCATCTTAATAGCGGGAGGGAATTCTGACAATGAGCAGTTCTTC.

This chain connects TRBV27 to TRBJ2-7; 9 nucleotides align to TRBD1. The CDR3 contains 13 residues. Germline V gene lookup returns CDR1 MNHEY and CDR2 SMNVEV (reference sequence). V lost 6 bases and J lost 7; bases outside the gene matches: 7. CDR3: CASRTQGAGEQYF. As DNA, the CDR3 is TGTGCCAGCAGGACACAGGGGGCAGGGGAGCAGTACTTC.

This chain joins TRBV27 and TRBJ2-7; TRBD1 agrees at 11 bases. From germline, CDR1 is MNHEY and CDR2 SMNVEV (reference sequence). The CDR3 is 15 residues long. The J segment lost 5 bases and the V segment lost 5 bases, leaving 8 bases of the junction unmatched. This chain's CDR3 is CASSPLGQGVDEQYF. The CDR3 DNA reads TGTGCCAGCAGTCCGCTGGGACAGGGGGTCGACGAGCAGTACTTC.

The chain is built from TRBV5-8 and TRBJ1-5; D ambiguous. This CDR3 comprises 17 residues. Germline V gene lookup returns CDR1 SGHTS and CDR2 YDEGEE. Deletions cut 4 bases from V and 1 base from J, with 18 bases between. The CDR3 is CASSTRPGSRSNQPQHF. The CDR3 DNA reads TGTGCCAGCAGCACCCGACCGGGATCGAGGAGCAATCAGCCCCAGCATTTT.

This clone was seen once. The J gene is TRBJ1-5, the V gene TRBV27, with D perhaps matching TRBD1 (5 bases). The CDR3 extends over 15 amino acids. Looked up from germline, CDR1 is MNHEY and CDR2 is SMNVEV (reference sequence). Trimming removed 4 bases from V and 1 base from J, with 11 bases in between. For the CDR3, the DNA is TGTGCCAGCAGTTCCCCCAGGACAAGCAATCAGCCCCAGCATTTT. Translated: CASSSPRTSNQPQHF.

This clone was found once. The chain is built from TRBV6-1 and TRBJ1-2; 7 bases are shared with TRBD1. Trimming removed 0 bases from V and 5 bases from J; junction bases left unmatched: 6. Germline V gene data show CDR1 as MNHNS and CDR2 as SASEGT. The CDR3 is 15 residues long. CDR3 bases: TGTGCCAGCAGTGAAGCAGGAGGGGGCCAGTATGGCTACACCTTC. It specifies CASSEAGGGQYGYTF.

V is TRBV5-1 and J is TRBJ2-1; the D gene is possibly TRBD1 (7 bases). This CDR3 region has 15 residues. Germline values: CDR1 SGHRS, CDR2 YFSETQ. Trimming took off 4 bases at V and 7 bases at J, with 18 bases between the two ends. CDR3 in amino acids: CASSRITGAGNEQFF. In DNA, the CDR3 is TGCGCCAGCAGCCGCATAACAGGGGCGGGGAATGAGCAGTTCTTC.

V is TRBV4-2 and J is TRBJ2-3; 12 positions agree with TRBD2. Germline loops: CDR1 LGHNA, CDR2 YNFKEQ. After removal of 4 bases from V and 4 bases from J, the junction contained 6 bases not matched to a gene. CDR3 size: 16 residues. The CDR3 here is CASSLSTSGSSDTQYF. The CDR3 DNA reads TGTGCCAGCAGCCTATCGACTAGCGGGAGTTCAGATACGCAGTATTTT.

The rearrangement joins TRBV5-8 to TRBJ1-4; no clear D gene. The V gene lost 2 bases and the J gene lost 7 bases, with 15 bases spanning the gap. The germline V gene encodes CDR1 SGHTS and CDR2 YDEGEE. The CDR3 loop spans 15 amino acids. The chain's CDR3 is CASSFTTVRGEKLFF. The CDR3 coding sequence is TGTGCCAGCAGCTTCACGACGGTACGCGGTGAAAAACTGTTTTTT.

This chain links TRBV5-1 with TRBJ1-1; tentative D call: TRBD1 (6 bases). The CDR3 consists of 14 residues. V gave up 5 bases and J gave up 1 base, with 12 bases separating them. Germline loops: CDR1 SGHRS, CDR2 YFSETQ. The CDR3 coding sequence is TGCGCCAGCAGACCGGGACATTCGAACACTGAAGCTTTCTTT. Amino acids: CASRPGHSNTEAFF.

This clone is a singleton in its sample. J is TRBJ2-3 and V is TRBV15; D unclear. The V end lost 6 bases, the J end lost 9 bases, and 16 bases lay between the germline ends. Germline CDR1 is LNHNV and CDR2 is YYDKDF (reference sequence). The CDR3 consists of 13 residues. The CDR3 coding sequence is TGTGCCACCAGATTCGGCTTGTCAGGCACGCAGTATTTT. Translation: CATRFGLSGTQYF.

The DNA of the CDR3 is TGTGCCAGCAGTGAAGGGACAGGGGGCGCAGATACGCAGTATTTT. Translated, it gives CASSEGTGGADTQYF. The gene calls are TRBV6-1 and TRBJ2-3; 11 nucleotides match TRBD1. Germline-derived CDR1 and CDR2 are MNHNS and SASEGT. V was clipped by 1 base and J by 4 bases; unmatched bases: 1. The length of the CDR3 is 15 residues.